Each of the 10 T cell receptor beta chains below was sequenced from the same sample in a study of identical twins listed by TCRdb under 2016. Library preparation used 5' RACE. The instrument given in TCRdb is Illumina HiSeq 2000. TCRdb ran its own pipeline on the public reads, namely fastp trimming at Q25 and MiXCR clone calling, and kept in-frame beta chains. Each entry is one CDR3 protein sequence, shown with its most common DNA and genes. This sample comprises about 810,000 distinct CDR3 sequences, 9% to 15% of them detected only once. Clones ranked in the top ten supply about 1.5% of the sample. These records were also assigned to another study, of yellow fever vaccine responses in identical twins.

Sequencing used PBMCs. Receptor source: a woman between 18 and 30 years old in good health.

At least ten counts were recorded for this clonotype. The J gene is TRBJ1-1, the V gene TRBV5-1, with D unclear. The V end lost 7 bases, the J end lost 4 bases, and 17 bases lay between the germline ends. The CDR3 has 14 residues. CDR1 and CDR2 (germline): SGHRS, YFSETQ. DNA for the CDR3: TGCGCCAGCTCAAAGGGCGGAGAAGGCACTGAAGCTTTCTTT. This gives the protein CASSKGGEGTEAFF.

The CDR3 loop is CASSNDRGGYEQYV. Written as DNA, the CDR3 is TGTGCCAGCAGCAACGACAGGGGTGGATACGAGCAGTACGTC. V is TRBV11-2 and J is TRBJ2-7; 8 bases are a match to TRBD1. Germline V lookup: CDR1 SGHAT, CDR2 FQNNGV. CDR3 length: 14 amino acids. The V and J ends lost 5 bases and 4 bases, in that order; junction bases with no gene match: 7.

This clonotype was detected a few times. V and J are TRBV25-1 and TRBJ2-2; TRBD1 matches 7 bases. Germline V gene lookup returns CDR1 MGHDK and CDR2 SYGVNS. This CDR3 contains 16 residues. V lost 2 bases and J lost 1; bases outside the gene matches: 4. The CDR3 loop reads CASSEMTGMNTGELFF. The DNA for the CDR3 is TGTGCCAGCAGTGAAATGACAGGGATGAACACCGGGGAGCTGTTTTTT.

This clonotype came up many times. This chain connects TRBV5-1 to TRBJ2-5, with D unclear. This CDR3 has 13 residues. V lost 0 bases and J 2 bases, leaving 5 bases between the germline ends. Per germline, CDR1 SGHRS and CDR2 YFSETQ. CDR3 DNA: TGCGCCAGCAGCTTGGTGGGGCAAGAGACCCAGTACTTC. It encodes CASSLVGQETQYF.

This rearrangement joins TRBV3-1 to TRBJ1-5, with no clear D. With 0 bases removed from V and 6 bases from J, the gap between germline ends came to 6 bases. This CDR3 spans 13 amino acids. Germline V gives CDR1 LGHDT, CDR2 YNNKEL (reference sequence). The CDR3 DNA sequence: TGTGCCAGCAGCCAAGATTCTGTTCAGCCCCAGCATTTT. Translation: CASSQDSVQPQHF.

This chain links TRBV20-1 with TRBJ1-6; D unclear. The CDR3 contains 11 residues. With 5 bases removed from V and 7 bases from J, the gap between germline ends came to 6 bases. CDR1 and CDR2 (germline): DFQATT, SNEGSKA (reference sequence). Here the CDR3 reads CSAFGNSPLHF. DNA for the CDR3: TGCAGTGCTTTCGGGAATTCACCCCTCCACTTT.

This clonotype was counted a single time. This chain links TRBV12-3 or TRBV12-4 with TRBJ2-7; 13 positions agree with TRBD2. The CDR3 runs 16 residues. V trimming: 5 bases; J trimming: 1 base; junction bases outside the gene matches: 5. The CDR3 region has the DNA TGTGCCAGCAGTCCCTGGACTAGCGGGAGTTCCTACGAGCAGTACTTC. Translating it yields CASSPWTSGSSYEQYF.

V is TRBV20-1 and J is TRBJ2-1; the D gene could be TRBD1 or TRBD2 (6 bases each). V was pared by 4 bases and J by 7 bases, with 20 bases between. The CDR3 contains 15 residues. From germline, CDR1 is DFQATT and CDR2 SNEGSKA (reference sequence). The CDR3 loop is CSATRAWGAGNEQFF. The CDR3 DNA reads as TGCAGTGCTACCCGAGCGTGGGGGGCCGGGAATGAGCAGTTCTTC.

This clonotype has only a few counts. The rearrangement links TRBV4-2 to TRBJ1-3; 10 bases are shared with TRBD1. The V and J ends lost 4 bases and 0 bases, in that order; junction bases with no gene match: 21. CDR1 and CDR2 from the germline V gene are LGHNA and YNFKEQ. This CDR3 region has 22 residues. In DNA form, the CDR3 reads TGTGCCAGCAGCCCCGCGAGATCTTCCCGGGACAGGGGTGGGTTCTCTGGAAACACCATATATTTT. Translating it yields CASSPARSSRDRGGFSGNTIYF.

The chain uses TRBV7-8 and TRBJ1-1; 7 bases match TRBD1. The germline CDR1 and CDR2 sequences are SGHVS and FQNEAQ. The CDR3 loop spans 17 amino acids. J was trimmed by 1 base and V by 5 bases; bases with no gene match: 13. The CDR3 spells CASSRIPGQTPNTEAFF. The CDR3 DNA sequence: TGTGCCAGCAGCCGTATTCCGGGACAGACACCGAACACTGAAGCTTTCTTT.